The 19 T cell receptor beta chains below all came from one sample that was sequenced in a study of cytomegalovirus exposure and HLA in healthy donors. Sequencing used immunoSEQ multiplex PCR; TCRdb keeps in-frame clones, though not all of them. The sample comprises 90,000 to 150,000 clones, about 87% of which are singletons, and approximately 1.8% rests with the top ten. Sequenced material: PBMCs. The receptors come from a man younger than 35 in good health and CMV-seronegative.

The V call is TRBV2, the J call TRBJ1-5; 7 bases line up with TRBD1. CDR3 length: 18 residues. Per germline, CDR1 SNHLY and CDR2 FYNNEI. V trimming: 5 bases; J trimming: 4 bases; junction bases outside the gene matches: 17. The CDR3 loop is CASSSRQGHSRRNQPQHF. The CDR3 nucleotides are TGTGCCAGCAGTTCACGACAGGGACACTCGAGACGGAATCAGCCCCAGCATTTT.

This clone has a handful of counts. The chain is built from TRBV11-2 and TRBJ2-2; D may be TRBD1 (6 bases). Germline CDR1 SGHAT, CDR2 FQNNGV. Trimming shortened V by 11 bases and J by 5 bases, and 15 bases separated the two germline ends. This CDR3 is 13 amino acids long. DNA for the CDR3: TGTGCCTCAACAGGGACACCTACCGGGGAGCTGTTTTTT. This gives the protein CASTGTPTGELFF.

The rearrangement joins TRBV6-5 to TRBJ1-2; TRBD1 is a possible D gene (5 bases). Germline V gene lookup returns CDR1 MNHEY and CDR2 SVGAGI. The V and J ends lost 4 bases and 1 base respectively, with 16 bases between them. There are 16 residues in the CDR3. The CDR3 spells CASSSYSQGLNYGYTF. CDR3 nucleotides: TGTGCCAGCAGTTCCTATTCCCAGGGCCTTAACTATGGCTACACCTTC.

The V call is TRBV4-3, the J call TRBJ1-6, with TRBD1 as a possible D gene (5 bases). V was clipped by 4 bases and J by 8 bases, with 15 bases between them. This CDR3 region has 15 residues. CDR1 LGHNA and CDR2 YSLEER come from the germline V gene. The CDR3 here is CASSPTRGDHSPLHF. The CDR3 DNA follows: TGCGCCAGCAGCCCCACCCGGGGGGATCATTCACCCCTCCACTTT.

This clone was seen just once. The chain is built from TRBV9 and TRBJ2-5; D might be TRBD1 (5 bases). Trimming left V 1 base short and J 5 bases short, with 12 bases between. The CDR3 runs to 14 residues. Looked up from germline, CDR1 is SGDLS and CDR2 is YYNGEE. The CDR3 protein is CASSVSRARETQYF. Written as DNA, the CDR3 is TGTGCCAGCAGCGTAAGCAGGGCCCGGGAGACCCAGTACTTC.

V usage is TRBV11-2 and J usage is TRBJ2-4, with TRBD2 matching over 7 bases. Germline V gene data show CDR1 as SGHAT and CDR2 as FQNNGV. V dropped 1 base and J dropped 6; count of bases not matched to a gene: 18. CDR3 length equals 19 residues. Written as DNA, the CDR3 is TGTGCCAGCAGCTTAGTTAAGCGGGGAGTTCTGTTTCCCCCAAACATTCAGTACTTC. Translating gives CASSLVKRGVLFPPNIQYF.

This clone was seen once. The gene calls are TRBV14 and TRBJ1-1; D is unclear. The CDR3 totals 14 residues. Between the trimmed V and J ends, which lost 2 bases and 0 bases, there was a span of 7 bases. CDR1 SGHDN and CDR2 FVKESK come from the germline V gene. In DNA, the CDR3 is TGTGCCAGCAGCCAACCAGGCATGAACACTGAAGCTTTCTTT. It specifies CASSQPGMNTEAFF.

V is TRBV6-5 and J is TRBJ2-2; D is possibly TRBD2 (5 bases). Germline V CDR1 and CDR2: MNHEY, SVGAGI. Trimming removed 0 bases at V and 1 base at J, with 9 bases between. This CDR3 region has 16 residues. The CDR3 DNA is TGTGCCAGCAGTTACTCCGGTGGACTGAACACCGGGGAGCTGTTTTTT. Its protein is CASSYSGGLNTGELFF.

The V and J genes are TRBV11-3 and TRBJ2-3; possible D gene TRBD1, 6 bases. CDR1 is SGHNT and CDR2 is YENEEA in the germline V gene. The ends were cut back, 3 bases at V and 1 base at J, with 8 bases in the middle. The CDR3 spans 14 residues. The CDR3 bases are TGTGCCAGCAGCTTCCGGACAGGCACAGATACGCAGTATTTT. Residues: CASSFRTGTDTQYF.

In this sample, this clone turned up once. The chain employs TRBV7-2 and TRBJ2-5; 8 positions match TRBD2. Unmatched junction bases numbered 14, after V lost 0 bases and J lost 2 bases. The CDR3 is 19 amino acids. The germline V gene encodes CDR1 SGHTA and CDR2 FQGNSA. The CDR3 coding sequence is TGTGCCAGCAGCTTAGCCGGTGGGCTAGCGGGCAGAAATCAAGAGACCCAGTACTTC. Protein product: CASSLAGGLAGRNQETQYF.

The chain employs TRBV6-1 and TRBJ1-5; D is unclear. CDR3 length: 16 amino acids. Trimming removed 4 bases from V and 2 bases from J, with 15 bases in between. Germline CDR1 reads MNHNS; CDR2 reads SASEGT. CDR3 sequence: CASSAVTMVGNQPQHF. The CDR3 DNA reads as TGTGCCAGCAGTGCAGTCACGATGGTGGGCAATCAGCCCCAGCATTTT.

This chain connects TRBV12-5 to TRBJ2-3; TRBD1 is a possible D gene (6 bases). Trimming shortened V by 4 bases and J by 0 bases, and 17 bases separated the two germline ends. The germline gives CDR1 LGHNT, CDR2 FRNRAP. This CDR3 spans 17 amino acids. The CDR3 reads CASGSPQRTESTDTQYF. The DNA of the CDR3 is TGTGCTAGTGGTTCGCCCCAACGGACAGAAAGCACAGATACGCAGTATTTT.

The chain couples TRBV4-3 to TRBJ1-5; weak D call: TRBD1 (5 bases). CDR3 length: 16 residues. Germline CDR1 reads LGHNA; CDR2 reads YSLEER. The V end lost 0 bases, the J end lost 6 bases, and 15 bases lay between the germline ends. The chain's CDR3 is CASSQDRSSQGQPQHF. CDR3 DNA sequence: TGCGCCAGCAGCCAAGATAGGAGCAGCCAGGGTCAGCCCCAGCATTTT.

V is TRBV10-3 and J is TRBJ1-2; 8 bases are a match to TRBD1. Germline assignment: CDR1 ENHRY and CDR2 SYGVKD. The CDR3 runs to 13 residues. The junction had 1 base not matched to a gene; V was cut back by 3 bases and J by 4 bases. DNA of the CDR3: TGTGCCATCAGTGACGACAGGGGCTATGGCTACACCTTC. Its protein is CAISDDRGYGYTF.

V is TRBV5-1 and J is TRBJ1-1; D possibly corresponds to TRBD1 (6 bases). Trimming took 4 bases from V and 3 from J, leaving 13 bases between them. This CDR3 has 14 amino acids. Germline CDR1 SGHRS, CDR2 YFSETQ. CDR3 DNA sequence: TGCGCCAGCAGCGACGACAGGACCTACACTGAAGCTTTCTTT. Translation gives CASSDDRTYTEAFF.

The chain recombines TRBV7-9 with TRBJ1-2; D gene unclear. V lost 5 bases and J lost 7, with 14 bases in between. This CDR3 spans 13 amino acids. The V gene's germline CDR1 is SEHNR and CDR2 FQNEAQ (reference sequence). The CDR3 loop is CASSPSPNRGYTF. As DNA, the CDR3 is TGTGCCAGCAGCCCGAGTCCAAATCGTGGCTACACCTTC. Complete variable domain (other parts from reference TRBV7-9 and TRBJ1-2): DTGVSQNPRHKITKRGQNVTFRCDPISEHNRLYWYRQTLGQGPEFLTYFQNEAQLEKSRLLSDRFSAERPKGSFSTLEIQRTEQGDSAMYLCASSPSPNRGYTFGSGTRLTVV.

Here the CDR3 reads CASSPPGGMNTEAFF. In DNA, the CDR3 is TGTGCCAGCAGCCCCCCCGGCGGAATGAACACTGAAGCTTTCTTT. The rearrangement joins TRBV28 to TRBJ1-1, with D unclear. The V end was cut by 6 bases, the J end by 0 bases, with 14 bases between. CDR3 length: 15 residues. CDR1 is MDHEN, CDR2 SYDVKM, per germline.

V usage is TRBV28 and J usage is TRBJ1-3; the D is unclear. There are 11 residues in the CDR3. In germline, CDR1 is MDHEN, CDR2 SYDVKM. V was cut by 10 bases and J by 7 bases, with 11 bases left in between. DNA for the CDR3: TGTGCCACCTTAAACCGGAACACCATATATTTT. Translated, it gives CATLNRNTIYF.

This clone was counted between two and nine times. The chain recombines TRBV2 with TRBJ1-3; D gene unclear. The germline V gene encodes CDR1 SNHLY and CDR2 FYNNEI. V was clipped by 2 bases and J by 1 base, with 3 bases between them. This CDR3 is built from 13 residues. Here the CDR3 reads CASSEYSGNTIYF. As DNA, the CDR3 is TGTGCCAGCAGTGAATATTCTGGAAACACCATATATTTT. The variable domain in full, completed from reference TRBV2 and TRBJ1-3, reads EPEVTQTPSHQVTQMGQEVILRCVPISNHLYFYWYRQILGQKVEFLVSFYNNEISEKSEIFDDQFSVERPDGSNFTLKIRSTKLEDSAMYFCASSEYSGNTIYFGEGSWLTVV.